This T cell receptor (beta chain) originates from a study of follicular helper T cells after annual influenza vaccination. After removal of 2 bases from V and 0 bases from J, the junction contained 5 bases not matched to a gene. The length of the CDR3 is 18 residues. Germline CDR1 reads SGHTA; CDR2 reads FQGNSA. Sequenced by immunoSEQ multiplex PCR; TCRdb stores in-frame clones only, minus some. The data hold roughly 27,000 clones, with more than 80% observed a single time. Time point given: 2014-2015 season, pre-vaccination. Sequences were derived from CXCR5+ CD38- circulating T follicular helper cells from blood, sampled on the day of influenza vaccination. Specified subset: circulating Tfh, non-naive CD4+CXCR5+PD-1+ (ICOS+CD38+ or ICOS-CD38-). The gene calls are TRBV7-2 and TRBJ2-3; 13 bases align to TRBD2. The receptor was isolated from an adult who received the influenza vaccine. In DNA form, the CDR3 reads TGTGCCAGCAGCTTAAAACTAGCGGGGGGGACTAGCACAGATACGCAGTATTTT. Translating gives CASSLKLAGGTSTDTQYF.